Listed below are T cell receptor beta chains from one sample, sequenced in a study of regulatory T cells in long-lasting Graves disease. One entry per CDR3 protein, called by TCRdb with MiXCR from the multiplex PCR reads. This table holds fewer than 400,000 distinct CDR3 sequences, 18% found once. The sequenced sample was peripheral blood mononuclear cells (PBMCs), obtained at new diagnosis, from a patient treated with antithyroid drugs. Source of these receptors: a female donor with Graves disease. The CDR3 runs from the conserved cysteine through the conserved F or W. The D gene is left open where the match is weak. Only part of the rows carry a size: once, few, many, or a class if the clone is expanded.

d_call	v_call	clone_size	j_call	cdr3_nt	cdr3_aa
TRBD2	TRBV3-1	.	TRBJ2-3	TGTGCCAGCAGCCAAGGAGGGGGGACTAGCGGACGTACAAAACGGGGCACGCAGTATTTT	CASSQGGGTSGRTKRGTQYF
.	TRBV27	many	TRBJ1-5	TGTGCCAGCAGTTTTGCGTTCGATAGCAATCAGCCCCAGCATTTT	CASSFAFDSNQPQHF
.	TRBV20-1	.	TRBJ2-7	TGCAGTGCTAGAGTTAGGGCTGACGAGCAGTACTTC	CSARVRADEQYF
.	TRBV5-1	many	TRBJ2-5	TGCGCCAGCAGCTTGGGTTCAGCGGTTGAGACCCAGTACTTC	CASSLGSAVETQYF
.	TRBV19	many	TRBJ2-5	TGTGCCAGTAGTTCGGGTCCCAAAGAGACCCAGTACTTC	CASSSGPKETQYF
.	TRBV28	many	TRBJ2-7	TGTGCCAGCAGGCTCCAGCGGACCCCGGGGTACGAGCAGTACTTC	CASRLQRTPGYEQYF
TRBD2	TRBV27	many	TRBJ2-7	TGTGCCAGCAGTTTATTTTTCGGCAGGGAGGGAGCAGCGGGAAGTCTGGTTGGCGAGCAGTACTTC	CASSLFFGREGAAGSLVGEQYF
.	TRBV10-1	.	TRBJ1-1	TGCGCCAGCAGTGATGGGGCTTTCTTT	CASSDGAFF
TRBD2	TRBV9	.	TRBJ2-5	TGTGCCAGCAGCGAGCGGGGGACCGGGGAAGAGACCCAGTACTTC	CASSERGTGEETQYF
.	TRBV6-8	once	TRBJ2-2	TGTGCCAGCAGTTACGGGCTAGCCGGGGAGCTGTTTTTT	CASSYGLAGELFF
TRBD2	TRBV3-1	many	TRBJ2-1	TGTGCCAGCCGCAGAGGGACTAGCGGGACCACTGAGCAGTTCTTC	CASRRGTSGTTEQFF